This TCR beta chain was retrieved from a study of OX40 agonist ivuxolimab in advanced cancers. The CDR3 totals 16 residues. The V and J ends lost 5 bases and 5 bases respectively, with 21 bases between them. Germline CDR1 and CDR2: MNHEY and SMNVEV (reference sequence). Sequencing used immunoSEQ multiplex PCR; TCRdb keeps in-frame clones, though not all of them. The data contain approximately 74,000 clones, 75% to 95% of them singletons. This clone was seen only a few times. The receptor was derived from an adult with an advanced solid tumor such as melanoma, head and neck, liver or kidney cancer. V usage is TRBV27 and J usage is TRBJ2-5; D is perhaps TRBD1 or TRBD2 (6 bases each). The sample in question was CD4+ or CD8+ T cells sorted from blood, obtained in a trial of the OX40 agonist ivuxolimab. CDR3 coding DNA: TGTGCCAGCAGTCCAACGGTTTATGGGGGGCGGGAGACCCAGTACTTC. This encodes CASSPTVYGGRETQYF.